The 13 T cell receptor beta chains reported below all come from one sample, sequenced in a study of shared clonotypes between healthy human individuals. Profiling relied on immunoSEQ multiplex PCR, and the TCRdb table lists in-frame clones only, not all of them. The sample shows approximately 460,000 clones, more than 70% of them seen only once. The sample consisted of PBMCs. The receptors were gathered from a woman aged 40 to 49 in good health. Some clones in this sample may be carry-over from other donors' samples.

The V gene is TRBV5-4, the J gene TRBJ2-7; a possible D gene is TRBD2 (5 bases). Germline CDR1 and CDR2: SGHNT and YYREEE (reference sequence). The CDR3 runs 14 residues. V lost 4 bases and J lost 7, with 18 bases in between. The CDR3 region has the DNA TGTGCCAGCAGCGCCGAACCCGACTGGAGGGAGCAGTACTTC. Translated: CASSAEPDWREQYF.

A word on this clone: This probably arose from a read error, given a far larger clone one base away. The sample holds other DNA sequences that translate to the same CDR3. This CDR3 reads CASSLAQGYEQYF. The DNA of the CDR3 is TGCGCCAGCAGCTTGGCGCAGGGCTACGAGCAATACTTC. The genes are TRBV5-1 and TRBJ2-7; maybe TRBD1 (5 bases). The CDR3 spans 13 residues. Germline-derived CDR1 and CDR2 are SGHRS and YFSETQ.

V gene TRBV27 combines with J gene TRBJ1-4, with 7 bases aligning to TRBD1. After removal of 2 bases from V and 6 bases from J, the junction contained 6 bases not matched to a gene. The CDR3 contains 15 residues. CDR1 and CDR2 from the germline V gene are MNHEY and SMNVEV (reference sequence). Here the CDR3 DNA reads TGTGCCAGCAGTTTAAACAGGGGTGGGGATGAAAAACTGTTTTTT. This gives the protein CASSLNRGGDEKLFF.

The V gene is TRBV7-9, the J gene TRBJ2-5; 14 positions agree with TRBD2. CDR1 and CDR2 (germline): SEHNR, FQNEAQ (reference sequence). Losses at the gene ends were 1 base for V and 2 bases for J; bases not matched to a gene: 9. CDR3 length: 19 amino acids. The CDR3 DNA is TGTGCCAGCAGCTTAGGAGGACTAGCGGGAGGACGGGGGCAAGAGACCCAGTACTTC. Its protein is CASSLGGLAGGRGQETQYF.

The rearrangement links TRBV28 to TRBJ1-1; 8 bases are a match to TRBD1. This CDR3 contains 15 residues. Losses at the gene ends were 4 bases for V and 5 bases for J; bases not matched to a gene: 9. The germline V gene has CDR1 MDHEN and CDR2 SYDVKM. The CDR3 DNA follows: TGTGCCAGCAGTTCCCAGGACAGGGCGAGGACTGAAGCTTTCTTT. Amino acid sequence: CASSSQDRARTEAFF.

The chain combines TRBV7-3 with TRBJ2-1, with TRBD2 matching 10 bases. CDR1 SGHTA and CDR2 FQGTGA come from the germline V gene. V lost 2 bases, J lost 15 bases, and 4 bases stayed unmatched. The CDR3 has 12 amino acids. This CDR3 is CASSLGSGRMFF. CDR3 in DNA: TGTGCCAGCAGCTTAGGTAGCGGGAGGATGTTCTTC.

This rearrangement joins TRBV7-2 to TRBJ1-2; tentatively, D is TRBD1 (5 bases). Trimming removed 7 bases from V and 7 bases from J, with 22 bases in between. The length of the CDR3 is 15 residues. Germline lookup yields CDR1 SGHTA and CDR2 FQGNSA. CDR3 bases: TGTGCCAGCACCCTAGAGGGGTGGGGAGGGCGTGGCTACACCTTC. Protein sequence: CASTLEGWGGRGYTF.

Note on this clone: The likely explanation is a read error, given a far larger clone one base away. The chain recombines TRBV29-1 with TRBJ1-2; the D gene is possibly TRBD1 (5 bases). Trimming cost V 4 bases and J 0 bases, with 15 bases left between them. CDR1 is SQVTM, CDR2 ANQGSEA, per germline. The CDR3 is made up of 15 amino acids. The CDR3 region has the DNA TGCAGCGTTGGTGGAGGGGCAAGAGCTAACTATGGCTACACCTTC. Amino acid sequence: CSVGGGARANYGYTF.

This clone was found once. The rearrangement uses TRBV7-6 and TRBJ2-3, with D perhaps assigned TRBD1 or TRBD2 (6 bases each). Germline V gene data show CDR1 as SGHVS and CDR2 as FNYEAQ. This CDR3 contains 15 residues. V lost 1 base to trimming and J lost 1 base, with 9 bases between them. CDR3 DNA sequence: TGTGCCAGCAGCTTAGGGAGGGGGGGCACAGATACGCAGTATTTT. This encodes CASSLGRGGTDTQYF.

The chain carries TRBV5-4 and TRBJ2-3, with TRBD2 matching over 7 bases. The length of the CDR3 is 15 residues. After removal of 4 bases from V and 2 bases from J, the junction contained 7 bases not matched to a gene. Germline CDR1 is SGHNT and CDR2 is YYREEE (reference sequence). The CDR3 nucleotides read TGTGCCAGCAGCGCGGGAAAGCGGGACACAGATACGCAGTATTTT. It specifies CASSAGKRDTDTQYF.

This chain links TRBV28 with TRBJ2-7; 8 nucleotides align to TRBD1. CDR3 size: 15 residues. Germline V gene sequence: CDR1 MDHEN, CDR2 SYDVKM. V gave up 6 bases and J gave up 0 bases; unmatched junction bases: 7. In DNA, the CDR3 is TGTGCCAGCAGCGAGCCGGGACAGGTCTCCTACGAGCAGTACTTC. This sequence encodes CASSEPGQVSYEQYF.

To note about this clone: This CDR3 is also generated by other DNA sequences in the sample. CDR3 sequence: CASSPPSSYEQYF. The CDR3 DNA sequence: TGTGCCAGCTCACCCCCAAGCTCCTACGAGCAGTACTTC. This chain joins TRBV18 and TRBJ2-7; D not resolved. Germline CDR1 KGHSH, CDR2 LQKENI. The CDR3 runs to 13 residues. V was clipped by 3 bases and J by 0 bases, with 6 bases between them.

This clone has more than one count but fewer than ten. A much larger clone differs by one base, so this may be a read error. The sample contains more than one DNA sequence encoding this CDR3. The V call is TRBV13, the J call TRBJ1-1; D not certain. The CDR3 runs to 15 residues. Germline V CDR1 and CDR2: PRHDT, FYEKMQ (reference sequence). The CDR3 bases are TGTGCCAGCAGCCCACAAAGGGTGCGCTCCACTGAAGCCTTCTTT. Its protein is CASSPQRVRSTEAFF.